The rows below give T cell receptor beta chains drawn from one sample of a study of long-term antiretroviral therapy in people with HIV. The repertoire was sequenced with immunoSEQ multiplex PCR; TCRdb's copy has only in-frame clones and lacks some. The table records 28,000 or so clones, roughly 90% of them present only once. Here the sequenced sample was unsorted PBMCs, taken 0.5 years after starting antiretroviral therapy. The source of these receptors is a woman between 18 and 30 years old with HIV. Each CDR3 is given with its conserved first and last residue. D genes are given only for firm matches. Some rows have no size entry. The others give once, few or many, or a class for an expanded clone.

cdr3_aa: CASSPTAGNTGELFF
cdr3_nt: TGTGCCAGCTCCCCTACAGCGGGAAACACCGGGGAGCTGTTTTTT
j_call: TRBJ2-2
v_call: TRBV28
clone_size: .
d_call: TRBD2

cdr3_aa: CASSVDLAGSTDTQYF
cdr3_nt: TGTGCCAGCAGCGTGGATTTGGCAGGGAGCACAGATACGCAGTATTTT
j_call: TRBJ2-3
v_call: TRBV9
clone_size: .
d_call: .

cdr3_aa: CASSSTGTRTEKLFF
cdr3_nt: TGTGCCAGCAGTTCTACAGGGACTCGGACTGAAAAACTGTTTTTT
j_call: TRBJ1-4
v_call: TRBV27
clone_size: .
d_call: .

cdr3_aa: CASSIGGYEQYF
cdr3_nt: TGTGCCAGTAGCATAGGCGGTTACGAGCAGTACTTC
j_call: TRBJ2-7
v_call: TRBV19
clone_size: once
d_call: .

cdr3_aa: CASSLRDGEAFF
cdr3_nt: TGTGCCAGCAGCCTTCGGGACGGTGAAGCTTTCTTT
j_call: TRBJ1-1
v_call: TRBV9
clone_size: .
d_call: .

cdr3_aa: CASSLDQGQQETQYF
cdr3_nt: TGTGCCAGCAGCTTAGATCAGGGACAGCAAGAGACCCAGTACTTC
j_call: TRBJ2-5
v_call: TRBV11-3
clone_size: once
d_call: TRBD1

cdr3_aa: CASSYRNQPQHF
cdr3_nt: TGTGCCAGCAGTTACAGGAATCAGCCCCAGCATTTT
j_call: TRBJ1-5
v_call: TRBV6-6
clone_size: .
d_call: .

cdr3_aa: CASRRGLRSTEAFF
cdr3_nt: TGTGCCAGCAGACGGGGGCTTAGGAGCACTGAAGCTTTCTTT
j_call: TRBJ1-1
v_call: TRBV27
clone_size: .
d_call: .

cdr3_aa: CASSLSGDGANVLTF
cdr3_nt: TGTGCCAGCAGCTTATCTGGCGATGGGGCCAACGTCCTGACTTTC
j_call: TRBJ2-6
v_call: TRBV7-2
clone_size: .
d_call: .

cdr3_aa: CASSISGVSYNEQFF
cdr3_nt: TGTGCCAGCAGCATTAGCGGGGTTTCCTACAATGAGCAGTTCTTC
j_call: TRBJ2-1
v_call: TRBV5-4
clone_size: .
d_call: TRBD2

cdr3_aa: CASSLAQRGPAEQYF
cdr3_nt: TGTGCCAGCAGCTTGGCCCAACGAGGACCAGCCGAGCAGTACTTC
j_call: TRBJ2-7
v_call: TRBV11-2
clone_size: .
d_call: .

cdr3_aa: CASSPPPNTGELFF
cdr3_nt: TGTGCCAGTAGTCCGCCCCCGAACACCGGGGAGCTGTTTTTT
j_call: TRBJ2-2
v_call: TRBV19
clone_size: .
d_call: .

cdr3_aa: CASSLGPEQYF
cdr3_nt: TGTGCCAGCAGCTTAGGCCCCGAGCAGTACTTC
j_call: TRBJ2-7
v_call: TRBV7-9
clone_size: .
d_call: .

cdr3_aa: CAGSVGQGNTEAFF
cdr3_nt: TGTGCCGGCAGCGTAGGACAGGGGAACACTGAAGCTTTCTTT
j_call: TRBJ1-1
v_call: TRBV9
clone_size: .
d_call: TRBD1

cdr3_aa: CASSLEGPLTGELFF
cdr3_nt: TGTGCCAGCAGCTTAGAAGGACCACTCACCGGGGAGCTGTTTTTT
j_call: TRBJ2-2
v_call: TRBV7-3
clone_size: .
d_call: .

cdr3_aa: CASTTQQGAAGELFF
cdr3_nt: TGTGCCAGTACCACTCAACAGGGGGCCGCCGGGGAGCTGTTTTTT
j_call: TRBJ2-2
v_call: TRBV19
clone_size: .
d_call: TRBD1

cdr3_aa: CTSSRRQGWTEAFF
cdr3_nt: TGCACCAGCAGCCGCCGACAGGGGTGGACTGAAGCTTTCTTT
j_call: TRBJ1-1
v_call: TRBV1
clone_size: .
d_call: .